The 11 T cell receptor beta chains below were found in one sample sequenced in a study of T cell changes during pregnancy in multiple sclerosis. Only in-frame clones appear in the TCRdb table, and some are missing; sequencing was by immunoSEQ multiplex PCR. The table lists fewer than 85,000 clones, over 75% of them singletons. The source was peripheral blood, collected before pregnancy. These receptors were obtained from a female donor with multiple sclerosis, enrolled in a pregnancy study.

V gene TRBV5-1 combines with J gene TRBJ1-2; D not resolved. Germline V gene lookup returns CDR1 SGHRS and CDR2 YFSETQ. CDR3 size: 14 residues. The V end was cut by 0 bases, the J end by 7 bases, with 13 bases between. CDR3 residues: CASSLVPGPSGYTF. DNA for the CDR3: TGCGCCAGCAGCTTGGTACCAGGCCCCTCTGGCTACACCTTC.

The chain carries TRBV2 and TRBJ1-2; possibly TRBD1 for D (5 bases). Trimming shortened V by 5 bases and J by 6 bases, and 13 bases separated the two germline ends. Germline-derived CDR1 and CDR2 are SNHLY and FYNNEI. The CDR3 is 13 amino acids. Written as DNA, the CDR3 is TGTGCCAGCAGTCTGCCGGGGGAAGATGGCTACACCTTC. It is translated as CASSLPGEDGYTF.

This chain links TRBV5-4 with TRBJ2-7; the D gene is possibly TRBD2 (7 bases). V lost 0 bases and J 4 bases, leaving 11 bases between the germline ends. Germline values: CDR1 SGHNT, CDR2 YYREEE (reference sequence). The CDR3 extends over 14 amino acids. CDR3 in DNA: TGTGCCAGCAGCTTGGTGGGGGGGCCTTACGAGCAGTACTTC. The encoded protein is CASSLVGGPYEQYF.

The rearrangement links TRBV14 to TRBJ2-5, with 7 bases aligning to TRBD1. CDR1 is SGHDN, CDR2 FVKESK, per germline. Losses at the gene ends were 0 bases for V and 3 bases for J; bases not matched to a gene: 1. There are 14 residues in the CDR3. The CDR3 region is CASSQEDREETQYF. For the CDR3, the DNA is TGTGCCAGCAGCCAAGAAGACAGGGAAGAGACCCAGTACTTC.

This sequence joins TRBV30 and TRBJ1-4, with D unresolved. V lost 3 bases, J lost 10 bases, and 12 bases lay in between. The CDR3 runs 12 residues. Germline V gives CDR1 GTSNPN, CDR2 SVGIG (reference sequence). DNA of the CDR3: TGTGCCTGGAGCGTCACCCAGTTAAAACTGTTTTTT. Encoded protein: CAWSVTQLKLFF.

This sequence joins TRBV4-3 and TRBJ2-7, with D possibly TRBD1 on 6 matching bases. Trimming pared 4 bases from V and 1 base from J, leaving 11 bases between. Germline V gene lookup returns CDR1 LGHNA and CDR2 YSLEER. The CDR3 covers 14 residues. The CDR3 bases are TGCGCCAGCAGCCGACTGACAGGTTCCTACGAGCAGTACTTC. Its protein product is CASSRLTGSYEQYF.

J is TRBJ2-3 and V is TRBV10-3, with 14 bases aligning to TRBD2. The CDR3 is 16 amino acids. CDR1 ENHRY and CDR2 SYGVKD come from the germline V gene. V trimming: 5 bases; J trimming: 7 bases; junction bases outside the gene matches: 8. The DNA of the CDR3 is TGTGCCATCAGTCAGACTAGCGGGGGGGCAGGAAATACGCAGTATTTT. Protein: CAISQTSGGAGNTQYF.

This clone appeared once. V gene TRBV19 combines with J gene TRBJ1-2; no clear D gene. V dropped 0 bases and J dropped 5 bases, with 19 bases sitting between them. The CDR3 is 17 residues long. CDR1 is LNHDA and CDR2 is SQIVND in the germline V gene (reference sequence). CDR3 DNA sequence: TGTGCCAGTAGTATAGATTTCTGGAGGGATATGCGGTATGGCTACACCTTC. It specifies CASSIDFWRDMRYGYTF.

The chain couples TRBV6-5 to TRBJ2-7; D is unclear. The germline V gene has CDR1 MNHEY and CDR2 SVGAGI. This CDR3 is 12 amino acids long. Trimming stripped 0 bases from V and 3 bases from J, with 3 bases between. CDR3 in DNA: TGTGCCAGCAGTTACTCCATCTACGAGCAGTACTTC. Protein product: CASSYSIYEQYF.

V is TRBV19 and J is TRBJ2-7; tentatively, D is TRBD1 (5 bases). This CDR3 comprises 11 residues. Trimming took 10 bases from V and 3 from J, leaving 10 bases between them. Germline-derived CDR1 and CDR2 are LNHDA and SQIVND (reference sequence). CDR3 sequence (DNA): TGTGCCACCAGGGCAGGCTACGAGCAGTACTTC. It yields the protein CATRAGYEQYF.

J is TRBJ2-5 and V is TRBV4-3; the match to TRBD2 covers 12 bases. V shed 5 bases, J shed 1 base, and the junction held 2 bases outside the gene matches. Germline CDR1 reads LGHNA; CDR2 reads YSLEER. This CDR3 has 15 amino acids. CDR3 coding DNA: TGCGCCAGCAGCAAACTAGCGGGGGGCCAAGAGACCCAGTACTTC. Protein product: CASSKLAGGQETQYF.